The clone carrying this T cell receptor (beta chain) appeared a few times. TCRdb itself ran the RT-PCR reads through MiXCR, one entry per CDR3 protein. The table has about 580,000 distinct CDR3 sequences, approximately 15% seen once. The germline V gene encodes CDR1 SQVTM and CDR2 ANQGSEA. After removal of 5 bases from V and 2 bases from J, the junction contained 9 bases not matched to a gene. This CDR3 region has 15 residues. This sample is part of a study of response to subunit inactivated influenza vaccine. The sequencing used PBMCs from blood, collected less than 13 days after vaccination. The V gene is TRBV29-1, the J gene TRBJ1-1, with 9 bases matching TRBD1. The TCR sequence derives from a man aged 50-60 years who received an inactivated influenza vaccine. CDR3 sequence reads: CSVPGTGSLNTEAFF. The CDR3 DNA is TGCAGCGTTCCCGGGACAGGGAGTCTAAACACTGAAGCTTTCTTT.